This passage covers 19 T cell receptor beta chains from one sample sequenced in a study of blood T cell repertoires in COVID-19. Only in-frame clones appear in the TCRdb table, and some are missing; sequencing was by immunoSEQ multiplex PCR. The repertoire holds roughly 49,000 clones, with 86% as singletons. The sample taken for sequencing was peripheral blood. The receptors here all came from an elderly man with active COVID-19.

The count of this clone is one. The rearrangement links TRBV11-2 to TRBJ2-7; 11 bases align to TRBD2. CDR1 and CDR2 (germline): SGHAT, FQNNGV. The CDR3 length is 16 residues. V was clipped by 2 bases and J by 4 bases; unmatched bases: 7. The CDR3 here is CASSLKTSGSRYEQYF. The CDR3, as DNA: TGTGCCAGCAGCTTAAAAACTAGCGGGAGCAGATACGAGCAGTACTTC.

CDR3 nucleotides: TGTGCCAGCAGTAAGGGACTAGCTAAAAACATTCAGTACTTC. Amino acids: CASSKGLAKNIQYF. The genes are TRBV28 and TRBJ2-4, with TRBD2 matching 9 bases. The CDR3 sequence is 14 residues long. CDR1 and CDR2 (germline): MDHEN, SYDVKM. V was clipped by 5 bases and J by 4 bases; unmatched bases: 3. The full variable domain, with the rest looked up from reference TRBV28 and TRBJ2-4, is DVKVTQSSRYLVKRTGEKVFLECVQDMDHENMFWYRQDPGLGLRLIYFSYDVKMKEKGDIPEGYSVSREKKERFSLILESASTNQTSMYLCASSKGLAKNIQYFGAGTRLSVL.

The CDR3 loop reads CASSPGLGSDEQYF. The CDR3 DNA is TGTGCCAGCAGCCCTGGACTAGGGTCGGACGAGCAGTACTTC. V usage is TRBV9 and J usage is TRBJ2-7; 7 positions agree with TRBD2. This CDR3 has 14 residues. Germline lookup yields CDR1 SGDLS and CDR2 YYNGEE. The ends lost 4 bases at V and 5 bases at J; junction bases unmatched: 9.

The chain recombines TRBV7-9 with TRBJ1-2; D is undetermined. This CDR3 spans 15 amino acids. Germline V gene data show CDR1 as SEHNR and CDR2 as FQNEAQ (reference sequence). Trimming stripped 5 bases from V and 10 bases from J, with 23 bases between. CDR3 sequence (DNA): TGTGCCAGCAGCCCTCCGGGCGTCCGGGGATTAGACTACACCTTC. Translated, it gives CASSPPGVRGLDYTF.

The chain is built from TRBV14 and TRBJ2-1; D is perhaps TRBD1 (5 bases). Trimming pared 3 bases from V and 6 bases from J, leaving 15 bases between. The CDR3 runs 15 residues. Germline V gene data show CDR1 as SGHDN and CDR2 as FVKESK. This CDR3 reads CASSQRQGGFNEQFF. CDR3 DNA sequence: TGTGCCAGCAGCCAGCGCCAGGGTGGTTTCAATGAGCAGTTCTTC.

The CDR3 DNA reads as TGTGCCAGCAGCTTGGTGGGCGGGGATGGCTACACCTTC. Amino acids: CASSLVGGDGYTF. This sequence joins TRBV5-4 and TRBJ1-2; D unclear. The CDR3 has 13 amino acids. From germline, CDR1 is SGHNT and CDR2 YYREEE (reference sequence). With 0 bases removed from V and 6 bases from J, the gap between germline ends came to 9 bases.

The CDR3 sequence is CASSVGGGAQETQYF. CDR3 DNA sequence: TGTGCCAGCAGTGTAGGGGGAGGGGCCCAAGAGACCCAGTACTTC. The rearrangement uses TRBV2 and TRBJ2-5; perhaps TRBD2 as D (7 bases). CDR1 and CDR2 (germline): SNHLY, FYNNEI. V lost 4 bases to trimming and J lost 1 base, with 13 bases between them. This CDR3 comprises 15 residues.

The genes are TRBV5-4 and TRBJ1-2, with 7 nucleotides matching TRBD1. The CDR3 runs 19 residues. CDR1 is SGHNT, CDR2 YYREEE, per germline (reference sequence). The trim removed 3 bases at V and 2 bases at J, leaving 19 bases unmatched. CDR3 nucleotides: TGTGCCAGCAGCTCTTGGGGGCCCGACAGGGATCCATACAACTATGGCTACACCTTC. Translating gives CASSSWGPDRDPYNYGYTF.

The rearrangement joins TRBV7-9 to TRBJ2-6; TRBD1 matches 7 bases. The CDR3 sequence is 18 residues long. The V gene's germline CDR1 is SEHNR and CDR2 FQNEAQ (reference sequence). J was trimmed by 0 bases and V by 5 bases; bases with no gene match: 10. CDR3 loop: CASSPETGKSSGANVLTF. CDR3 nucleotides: TGTGCCAGCAGCCCTGAGACAGGGAAGAGCTCTGGGGCCAACGTCCTGACTTTC.

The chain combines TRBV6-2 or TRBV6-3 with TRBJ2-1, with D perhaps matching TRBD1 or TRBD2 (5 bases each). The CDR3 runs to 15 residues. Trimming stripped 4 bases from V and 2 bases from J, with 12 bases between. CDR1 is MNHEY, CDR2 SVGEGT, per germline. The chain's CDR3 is CASSSSGSPYNEQFF. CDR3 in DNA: TGTGCCAGCAGTTCCTCAGGGAGCCCCTACAATGAGCAGTTCTTC.

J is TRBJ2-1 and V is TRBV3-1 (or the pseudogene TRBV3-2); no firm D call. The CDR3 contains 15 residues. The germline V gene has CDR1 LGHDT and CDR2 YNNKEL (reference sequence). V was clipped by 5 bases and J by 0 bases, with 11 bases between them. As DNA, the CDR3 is TGTGCCAGCAGCAAAACAGCACACTCCTACAATGAGCAGTTCTTC. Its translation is CASSKTAHSYNEQFF.

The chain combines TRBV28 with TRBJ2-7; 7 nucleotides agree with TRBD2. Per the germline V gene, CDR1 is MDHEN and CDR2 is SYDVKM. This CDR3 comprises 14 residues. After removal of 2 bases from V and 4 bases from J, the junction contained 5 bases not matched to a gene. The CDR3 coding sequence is TGTGCCAGCAGTTTAGCGGGAGTTGAGTACGAGCAGTACTTC. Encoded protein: CASSLAGVEYEQYF.

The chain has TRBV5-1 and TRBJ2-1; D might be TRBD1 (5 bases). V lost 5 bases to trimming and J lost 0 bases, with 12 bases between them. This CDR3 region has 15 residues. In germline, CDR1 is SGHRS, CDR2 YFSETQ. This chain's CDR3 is CASSVSQGSYNEQFF. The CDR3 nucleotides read TGCGCCAGCAGTGTGAGCCAGGGCTCCTACAATGAGCAGTTCTTC.

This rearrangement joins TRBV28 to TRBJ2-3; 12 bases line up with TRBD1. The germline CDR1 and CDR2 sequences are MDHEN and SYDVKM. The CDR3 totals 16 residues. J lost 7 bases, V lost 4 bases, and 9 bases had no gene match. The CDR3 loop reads CASSSRDRGPVNTQYF. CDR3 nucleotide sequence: TGTGCCAGCAGTTCCAGGGACAGGGGGCCGGTAAATACGCAGTATTTT. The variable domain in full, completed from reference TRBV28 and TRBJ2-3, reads DVKVTQSSRYLVKRTGEKVFLECVQDMDHENMFWYRQDPGLGLRLIYFSYDVKMKEKGDIPEGYSVSREKKERFSLILESASTNQTSMYLCASSSRDRGPVNTQYFGPGTRLTVL.

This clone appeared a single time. The CDR3 spells CASSLGGTVNQPQHF. CDR3 DNA sequence: TGTGCCAGCAGCTTAGGCGGGACAGTCAATCAGCCCCAGCATTTT. The chain uses TRBV7-2 and TRBJ1-5; 7 bases align to TRBD1. The CDR3 is 15 residues long. From germline, CDR1 is SGHTA and CDR2 FQGNSA. The junction had 3 bases not matched to a gene; V was cut back by 1 base and J by 3 bases. Full variable domain (outside the CDR3, taken from reference TRBV7-2 and TRBJ1-5): GAGVSQSPSNKVTEKGKDVELRCDPISGHTALYWYRQSLGQGLEFLIYFQGNSAPDKSGLPSDRFSAERTGGSVSTLTIQRTQQEDSAVYLCASSLGGTVNQPQHFGDGTRLSIL.

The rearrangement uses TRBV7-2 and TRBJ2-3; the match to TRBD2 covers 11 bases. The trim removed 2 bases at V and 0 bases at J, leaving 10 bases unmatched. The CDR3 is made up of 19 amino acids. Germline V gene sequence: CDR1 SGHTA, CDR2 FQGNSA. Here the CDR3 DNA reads TGTGCCAGCAGCTTATATGGGACTAGCGGCAGTACAAGCACAGATACGCAGTATTTT. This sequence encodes CASSLYGTSGSTSTDTQYF. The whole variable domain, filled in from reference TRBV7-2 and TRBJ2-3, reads GAGVSQSPSNKVTEKGKDVELRCDPISGHTALYWYRQSLGQGLEFLIYFQGNSAPDKSGLPSDRFSAERTGGSVSTLTIQRTQQEDSAVYLCASSLYGTSGSTSTDTQYFGPGTRLTVL.

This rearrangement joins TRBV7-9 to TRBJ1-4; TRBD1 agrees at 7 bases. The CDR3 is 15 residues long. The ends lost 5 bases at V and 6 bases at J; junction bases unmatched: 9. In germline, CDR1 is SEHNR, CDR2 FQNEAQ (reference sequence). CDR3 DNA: TGTGCCAGCAGCCAATCGCGACAGGGTGATGAAAAACTGTTTTTT. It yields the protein CASSQSRQGDEKLFF.

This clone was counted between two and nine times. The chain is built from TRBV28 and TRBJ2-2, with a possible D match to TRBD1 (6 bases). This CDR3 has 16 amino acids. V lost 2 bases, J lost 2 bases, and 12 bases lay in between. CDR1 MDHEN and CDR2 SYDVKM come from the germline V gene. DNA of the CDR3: TGTGCCAGCAGTTTAGGACAGTTCGACAACACCGGGGAGCTGTTTTTT. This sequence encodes CASSLGQFDNTGELFF.

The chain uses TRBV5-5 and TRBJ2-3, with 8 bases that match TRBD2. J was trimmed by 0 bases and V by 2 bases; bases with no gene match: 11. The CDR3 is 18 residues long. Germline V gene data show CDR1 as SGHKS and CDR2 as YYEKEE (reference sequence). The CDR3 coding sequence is TGTGCCAGCAGCTTTTCGGCGGGGGGAAGGCAAAGCACAGATACGCAGTATTTT. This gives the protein CASSFSAGGRQSTDTQYF.